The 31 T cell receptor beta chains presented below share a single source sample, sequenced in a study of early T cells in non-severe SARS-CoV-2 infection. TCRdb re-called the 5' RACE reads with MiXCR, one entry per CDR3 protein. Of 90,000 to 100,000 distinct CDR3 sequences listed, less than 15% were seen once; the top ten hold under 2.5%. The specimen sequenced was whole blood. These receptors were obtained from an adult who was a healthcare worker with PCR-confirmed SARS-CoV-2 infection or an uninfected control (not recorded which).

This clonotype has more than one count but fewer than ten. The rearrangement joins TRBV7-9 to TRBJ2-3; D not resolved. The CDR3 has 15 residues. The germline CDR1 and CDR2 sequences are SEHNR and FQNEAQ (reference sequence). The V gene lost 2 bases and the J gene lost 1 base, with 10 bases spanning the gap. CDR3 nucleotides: TGTGCCAGCAGCTTAATGCGTGAAGGCACAGATACGCAGTATTTT. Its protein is CASSLMREGTDTQYF.

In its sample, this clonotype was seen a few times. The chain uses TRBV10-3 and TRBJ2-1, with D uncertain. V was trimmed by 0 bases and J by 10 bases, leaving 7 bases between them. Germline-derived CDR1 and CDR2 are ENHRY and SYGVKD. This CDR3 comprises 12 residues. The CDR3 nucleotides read TGTGCCATCAGTGAGTCGACGCTGGAGCAGTTCTTC. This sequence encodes CAISESTLEQFF.

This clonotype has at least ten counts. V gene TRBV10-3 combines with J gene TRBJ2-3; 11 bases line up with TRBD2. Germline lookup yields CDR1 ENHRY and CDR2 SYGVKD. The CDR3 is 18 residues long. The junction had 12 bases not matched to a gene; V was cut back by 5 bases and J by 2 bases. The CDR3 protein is CAISTPGASGGNTDTQYF. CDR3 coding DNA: TGTGCCATCAGTACCCCGGGGGCTAGCGGGGGGAACACAGATACGCAGTATTTT.

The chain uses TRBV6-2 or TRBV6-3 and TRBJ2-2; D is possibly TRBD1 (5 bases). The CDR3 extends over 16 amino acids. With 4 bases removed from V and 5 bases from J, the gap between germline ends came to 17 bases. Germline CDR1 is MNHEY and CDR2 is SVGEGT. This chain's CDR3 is CASSSSRVPRTGELFF. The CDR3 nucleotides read TGTGCCAGCAGTTCCTCCAGGGTCCCGAGGACCGGGGAGCTGTTTTTT.

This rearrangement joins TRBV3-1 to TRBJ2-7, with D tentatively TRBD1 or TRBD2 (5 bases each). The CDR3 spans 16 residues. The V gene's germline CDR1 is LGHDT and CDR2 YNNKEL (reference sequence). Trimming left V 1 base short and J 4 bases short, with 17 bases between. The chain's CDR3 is CASSQGGAGMVYEQYF. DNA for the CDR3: TGTGCCAGCAGCCAAGGTGGGGCCGGGATGGTTTACGAGCAGTACTTC.

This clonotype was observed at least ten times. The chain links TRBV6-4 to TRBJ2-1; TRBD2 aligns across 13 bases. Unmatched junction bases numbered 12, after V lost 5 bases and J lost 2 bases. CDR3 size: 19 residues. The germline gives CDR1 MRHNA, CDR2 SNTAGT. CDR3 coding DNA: TGTGCCAGCAGTAAACTAGCGGGGGGGCCAGAAGGGCCCTACAATGAGCAGTTCTTC. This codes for CASSKLAGGPEGPYNEQFF.

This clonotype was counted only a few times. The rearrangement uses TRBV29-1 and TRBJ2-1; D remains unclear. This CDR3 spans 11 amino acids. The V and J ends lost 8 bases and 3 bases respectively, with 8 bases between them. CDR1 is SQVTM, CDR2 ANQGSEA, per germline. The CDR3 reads CSSGDYNEQFF. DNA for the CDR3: TGCAGCTCCGGCGACTACAATGAGCAGTTCTTC.

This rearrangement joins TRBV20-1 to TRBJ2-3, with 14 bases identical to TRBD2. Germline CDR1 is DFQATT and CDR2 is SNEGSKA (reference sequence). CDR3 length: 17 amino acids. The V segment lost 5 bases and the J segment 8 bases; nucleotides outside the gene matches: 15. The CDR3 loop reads CSAPTGLAGEAVVTQYF. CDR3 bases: TGCAGTGCTCCTACGGGACTAGCGGGGGAGGCCGTCGTTACGCAGTATTTT.

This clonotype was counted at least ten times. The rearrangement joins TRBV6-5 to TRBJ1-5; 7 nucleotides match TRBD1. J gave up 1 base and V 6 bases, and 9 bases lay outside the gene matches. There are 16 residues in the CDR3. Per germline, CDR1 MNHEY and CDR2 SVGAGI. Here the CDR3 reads CASSQVGGGSNQPQHF. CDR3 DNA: TGTGCCAGCAGCCAGGTAGGGGGCGGCAGCAATCAGCCCCAGCATTTT.

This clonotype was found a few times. As DNA, the CDR3 is TGTGCCAGCAGTTACTTCCGGGACAGCGGAAACACCATATATTTT. It is translated as CASSYFRDSGNTIYF. This sequence joins TRBV6-5 and TRBJ1-3; TRBD1 matches 7 bases. The CDR3 is 15 residues long. Germline lookup yields CDR1 MNHEY and CDR2 SVGAGI. Trimming cost V 1 base and J 4 bases; bases outside gene matches: 4.

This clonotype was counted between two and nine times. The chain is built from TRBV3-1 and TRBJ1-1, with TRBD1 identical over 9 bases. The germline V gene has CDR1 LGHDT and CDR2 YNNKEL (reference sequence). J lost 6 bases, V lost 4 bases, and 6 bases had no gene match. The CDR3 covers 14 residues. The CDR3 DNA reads TGTGCCAGCAGCCTGAAGGGACAGGGTCCTGAAGCTTTCTTT. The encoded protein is CASSLKGQGPEAFF.

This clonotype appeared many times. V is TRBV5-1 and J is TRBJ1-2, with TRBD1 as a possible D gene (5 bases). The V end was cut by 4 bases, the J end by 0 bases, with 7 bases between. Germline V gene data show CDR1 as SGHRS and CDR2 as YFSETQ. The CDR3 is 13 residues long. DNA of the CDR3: TGCGCCAGCAGCCGGGGGTCTAACTATGGCTACACCTTC. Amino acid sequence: CASSRGSNYGYTF.

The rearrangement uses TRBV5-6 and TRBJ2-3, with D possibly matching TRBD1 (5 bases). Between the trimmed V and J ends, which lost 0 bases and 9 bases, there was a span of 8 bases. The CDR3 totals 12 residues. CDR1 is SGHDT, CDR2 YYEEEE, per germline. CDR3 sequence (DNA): TGTGCCAGCAGCTTGGAAAGACAGACGCAGTATTTT. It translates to CASSLERQTQYF.

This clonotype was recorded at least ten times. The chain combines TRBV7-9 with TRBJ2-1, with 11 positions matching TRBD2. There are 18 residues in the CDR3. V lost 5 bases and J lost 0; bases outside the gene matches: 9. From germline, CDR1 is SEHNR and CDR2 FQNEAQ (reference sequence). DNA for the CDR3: TGTGCCAGCAGCGCCTCCGGGACTAGCGGATACTCCTACAATGAGCAGTTCTTC. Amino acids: CASSASGTSGYSYNEQFF.

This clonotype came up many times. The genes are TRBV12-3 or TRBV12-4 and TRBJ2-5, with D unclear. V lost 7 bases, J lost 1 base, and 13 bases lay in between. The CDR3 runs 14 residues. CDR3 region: CASTLRGIQETQYF. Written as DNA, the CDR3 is TGTGCCAGCACTCTCAGAGGAATCCAAGAGACCCAGTACTTC.

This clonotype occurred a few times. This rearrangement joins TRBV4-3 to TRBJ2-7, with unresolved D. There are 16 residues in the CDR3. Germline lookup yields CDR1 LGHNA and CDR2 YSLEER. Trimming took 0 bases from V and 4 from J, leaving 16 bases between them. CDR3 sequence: CASSQDHSVLPYEQYF. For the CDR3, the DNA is TGCGCCAGCAGCCAAGACCATTCCGTACTACCTTACGAGCAGTACTTC.

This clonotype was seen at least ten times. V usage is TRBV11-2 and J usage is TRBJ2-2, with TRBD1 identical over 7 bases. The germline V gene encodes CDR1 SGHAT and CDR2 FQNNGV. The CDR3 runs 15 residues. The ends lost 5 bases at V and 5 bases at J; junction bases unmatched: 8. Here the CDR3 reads CASSAGTDSTGELFF. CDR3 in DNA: TGTGCCAGCAGCGCCGGGACAGATAGTACCGGGGAGCTGTTTTTT.

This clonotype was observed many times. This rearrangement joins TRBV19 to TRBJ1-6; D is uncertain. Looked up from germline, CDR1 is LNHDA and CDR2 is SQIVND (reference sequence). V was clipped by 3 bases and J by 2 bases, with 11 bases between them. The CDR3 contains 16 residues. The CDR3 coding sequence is TGTGCCAGTAGTATCGGTCAGATCACCTATAATTCACCCCTCCACTTT. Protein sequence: CASSIGQITYNSPLHF.

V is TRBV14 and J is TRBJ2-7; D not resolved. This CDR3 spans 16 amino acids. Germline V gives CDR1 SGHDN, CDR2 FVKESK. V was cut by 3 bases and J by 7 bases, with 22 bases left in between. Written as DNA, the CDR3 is TGTGCCAGCAGCCACTCCCCTGGCCAGGTCCTACGGGAGCAGTACTTC. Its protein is CASSHSPGQVLREQYF. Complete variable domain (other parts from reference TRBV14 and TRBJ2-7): EAGVTQFPSHSVIEKGQTVTLRCDPISGHDNLYWYRRVMGKEIKFLLHFVKESKQDESGMPNNRFLAERTGGTYSTLKVQPAELEDSGVYFCASSHSPGQVLREQYFGPGTRLTVT.

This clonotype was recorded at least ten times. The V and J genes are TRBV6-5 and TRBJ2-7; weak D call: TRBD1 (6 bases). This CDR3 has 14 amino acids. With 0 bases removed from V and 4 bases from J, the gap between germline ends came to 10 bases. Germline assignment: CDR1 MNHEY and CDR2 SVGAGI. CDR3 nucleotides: TGTGCCAGCAGTTACTCGCCGACAGGATACGAGCAGTACTTC. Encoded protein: CASSYSPTGYEQYF.

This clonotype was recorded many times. CDR3 nucleotides: TGTGCCAGCAGCTTTCGGGGGTCTCGGTTAGAGACCCAGTACTTC. It is translated as CASSFRGSRLETQYF. The chain is built from TRBV7-2 and TRBJ2-5; TRBD2 is a possible D gene (6 bases). CDR3 length equals 15 residues. Germline V gene sequence: CDR1 SGHTA, CDR2 FQGNSA. V lost 3 bases to trimming and J lost 4 bases, with 15 bases between them.

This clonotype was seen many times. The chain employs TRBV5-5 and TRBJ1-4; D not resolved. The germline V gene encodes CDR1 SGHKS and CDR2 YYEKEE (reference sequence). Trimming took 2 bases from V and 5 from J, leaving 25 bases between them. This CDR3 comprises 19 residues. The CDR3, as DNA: TGTGCCAGCAGCTTTGGGTGGAGTGGCAGTTCTGGCGCAAATGAAAAACTGTTTTTT. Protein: CASSFGWSGSSGANEKLFF.

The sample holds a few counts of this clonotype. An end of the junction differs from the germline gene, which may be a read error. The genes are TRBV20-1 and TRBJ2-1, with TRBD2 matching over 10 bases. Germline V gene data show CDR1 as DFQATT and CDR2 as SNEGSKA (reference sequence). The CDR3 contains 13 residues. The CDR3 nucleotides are TGCAGTGGTAGAGGGACTAGCGCTAGTGAGCAGTTCTTC. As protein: CSGRGTSASEQFF.

The chain's CDR3 is CASSRRPGVSYNEQFF. In DNA form, the CDR3 reads TGTGCCAGCAGCCGTCGGCCAGGGGTATCCTACAATGAGCAGTTCTTC. The rearrangement joins TRBV6-2 or TRBV6-3 to TRBJ2-1; the D gene is possibly TRBD1 (6 bases). V lost 6 bases to trimming and J lost 1 base, with 16 bases between them. The CDR3 consists of 16 residues. The germline CDR1 and CDR2 sequences are MNHEY and SVGEGT.

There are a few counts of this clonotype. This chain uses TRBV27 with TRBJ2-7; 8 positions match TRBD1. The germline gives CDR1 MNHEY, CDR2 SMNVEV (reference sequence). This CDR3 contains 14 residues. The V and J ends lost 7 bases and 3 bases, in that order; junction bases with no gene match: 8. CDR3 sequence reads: CASKPETGDYEQYF. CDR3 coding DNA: TGTGCCAGCAAACCTGAGACAGGGGACTACGAGCAGTACTTC.

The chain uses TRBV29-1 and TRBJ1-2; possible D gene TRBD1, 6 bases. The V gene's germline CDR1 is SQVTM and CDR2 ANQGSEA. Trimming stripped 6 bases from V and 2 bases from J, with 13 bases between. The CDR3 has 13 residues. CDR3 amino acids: CSVEDRNNYGYTF. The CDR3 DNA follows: TGCAGCGTGGAGGACAGAAACAACTATGGCTACACCTTC.

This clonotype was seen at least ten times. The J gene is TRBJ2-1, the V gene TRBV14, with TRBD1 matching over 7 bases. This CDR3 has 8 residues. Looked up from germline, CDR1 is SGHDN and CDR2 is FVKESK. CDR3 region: CHRGEQFF. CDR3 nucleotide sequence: TGTCACAGGGGTGAGCAGTTCTTC. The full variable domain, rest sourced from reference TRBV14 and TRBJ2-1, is EAGVTQFPSHSVIEKGQTVTLRCDPISGHDNLYWYRRVMGKEIKFLLHFVKESKQDESGMPNNRFLAERTGGTYSTLKVQPAELEDSGVYFCHRGEQFFGPGTRLTVL.

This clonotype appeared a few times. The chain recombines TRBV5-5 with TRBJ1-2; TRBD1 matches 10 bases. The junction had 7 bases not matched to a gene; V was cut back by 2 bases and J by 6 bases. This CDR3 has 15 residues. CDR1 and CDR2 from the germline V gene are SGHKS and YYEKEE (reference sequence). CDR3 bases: TGTGCCAGCAGCTTAGGGACAGGGGTAATTCATGGCTACACCTTC. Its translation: CASSLGTGVIHGYTF.

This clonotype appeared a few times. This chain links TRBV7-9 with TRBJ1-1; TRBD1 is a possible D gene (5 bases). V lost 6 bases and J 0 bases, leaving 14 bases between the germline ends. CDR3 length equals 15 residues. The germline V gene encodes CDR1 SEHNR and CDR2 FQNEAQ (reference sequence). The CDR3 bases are TGTGCCAGCAGTCTTAGGGGTCGGGTGAACACTGAAGCTTTCTTT. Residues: CASSLRGRVNTEAFF.

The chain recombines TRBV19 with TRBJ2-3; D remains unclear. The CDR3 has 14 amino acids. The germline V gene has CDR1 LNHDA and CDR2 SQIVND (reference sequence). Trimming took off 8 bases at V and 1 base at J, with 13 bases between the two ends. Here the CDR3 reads CASRTLGGTDTQYF. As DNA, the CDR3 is TGTGCCAGTCGAACCCTTGGGGGCACAGATACGCAGTATTTT.

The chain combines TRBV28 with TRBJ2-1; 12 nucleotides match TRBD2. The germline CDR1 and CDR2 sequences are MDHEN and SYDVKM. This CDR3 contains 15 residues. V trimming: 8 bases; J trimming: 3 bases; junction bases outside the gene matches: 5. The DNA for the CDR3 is TGTGCCAGCCGTCTAGCGGGGGGGGTCTACAATGAGCAGTTCTTC. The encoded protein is CASRLAGGVYNEQFF.